Listed below are T cell receptor beta chains from one sample, sequenced in a study of human T cells and chemical hapten exposure. TCRdb analysed the RACE reads with MiXCR anew, one entry per CDR3 protein. The data show 300,000 to 350,000 distinct CDR3 sequences, with under 8% seen just once and 8.4% held by the top ten. The sequencing here drew on whole blood, taken in connection with sensitization to the hapten diphenylcyclopropenone (DPC). Receptor source: a young woman with alopecia areata. Some clones in this sample may be carry-over from other donors' samples. Both conserved end residues are part of each CDR3. The order of the fields is D gene, V gene, J gene, clone size, CDR3 protein, CDR3 DNA. A D gene is named only where the DNA matches it firmly. For some rows the clone size is stated as once, few or many, or as a class when expanded; others skip it.

NA	TRBV11-2	TRBJ1-4	many	CASSQNSGTTNEKLFF	TGTGCCAGCAGCCAAAACTCAGGGACCACTAATGAAAAACTGTTTTTT
NA	TRBV5-4	TRBJ2-3	NA	CASSRIVEGNTQYF	TGTGCCAGCAGCCGGATCGTTGAAGGGAATACGCAGTATTTT
NA	TRBV6-1	TRBJ2-1	NA	CASNRTPYNEQFF	TGTGCCAGCAACAGGACACCTTACAATGAGCAGTTCTTC
NA	TRBV25-1	TRBJ1-2	few	CASSEPGSFYGYTF	TGTGCCAGCAGTGAGCCTGGATCCTTCTATGGCTACACCTTC
NA	TRBV4-3	TRBJ2-7	many	CASSRYPYRESNEQYF	TGCGCCAGCAGCCGCTATCCCTACAGGGAATCTAACGAGCAGTACTTC
NA	TRBV7-2	TRBJ1-1	few	CASSLELGTNTEAFF	TGTGCCAGCAGCCTAGAGCTAGGCACGAACACTGAAGCTTTCTTT
NA	TRBV4-1	TRBJ2-2	many	CASSQTPGLPSGELFF	TGCGCCAGCAGCCAAACACCGGGACTCCCGAGCGGGGAGCTGTTTTTT
NA	TRBV29-1	TRBJ1-1	NA	CSVEWGPRGIAEAFF	TGCAGCGTTGAATGGGGCCCCCGGGGCATAGCTGAAGCTTTCTTT
NA	TRBV6-1	TRBJ2-7	few	CASSVGGANNYEQYF	TGTGCCAGCAGTGTCGGCGGAGCAAATAACTACGAGCAGTACTTC
NA	TRBV6-2/TRBV6-3	TRBJ2-3	many	CASSYLRGNTDTQYF	TGTGCCAGCAGTTATCTAAGGGGAAACACAGATACGCAGTATTTT
NA	TRBV4-3	TRBJ1-1	NA	CASSQIGTAEAEAFF	TGCGCCAGCAGCCAAATCGGGACCGCCGAGGCTGAAGCTTTCTTT
NA	TRBV7-9	TRBJ1-5	many	CASSLEGVDNQPQHF	TGTGCCAGCAGCTTGGAGGGGGTAGACAATCAGCCCCAGCATTTT
NA	TRBV4-2	TRBJ2-1	many	CASSHPVAGTAVNNEQFF	TGTGCCAGCAGCCACCCAGTTGCGGGGACTGCTGTCAACAATGAGCAGTTCTTC
NA	TRBV12-3/TRBV12-4	TRBJ2-3	few	CASSSTPYTDTQYF	TGTGCCAGCAGTTCGACTCCCTACACAGATACGCAGTATTTT
TRBD2	TRBV9	TRBJ2-3	few	CACLLAGATQYF	TGTGCCTGTTTATTAGCGGGGGCTACGCAGTATTTT
NA	TRBV3-1	TRBJ1-2	few	CASSPSGTEHAYGYTF	TGTGCCAGCAGCCCCTCAGGCACAGAGCACGCCTATGGCTACACCTTC
NA	TRBV12-3/TRBV12-4	TRBJ2-3	NA	CASRPGWGTDTQYF	TGTGCCAGCAGGCCCGGTTGGGGGACAGATACGCAGTATTTT
TRBD2	TRBV7-2	TRBJ2-3	many	CASTLAGGRTDTQYF	TGTGCCAGCACTTTAGCGGGGGGGCGGACAGATACGCAGTATTTT
NA	TRBV7-2	TRBJ2-1	few	CASTSDFLVDEQFF	TGTGCCAGCACCTCGGACTTCTTAGTGGATGAGCAGTTCTTC
NA	TRBV12-3/TRBV12-4	TRBJ1-4	NA	CASSSRDTAYEKLFF	TGTGCCAGCAGTTCCCGGGACACGGCTTATGAAAAACTGTTTTTT
TRBD1	TRBV11-2	TRBJ1-1	many	CASSLGGTGDTEAFF	TGTGCCAGCAGCTTAGGTGGGACAGGGGACACTGAAGCTTTCTTT
NA	TRBV28	TRBJ2-7	few	CASTSGQETYEQYF	TGTGCCAGCACCTCGGGCCAGGAAACCTACGAGCAGTACTTC
NA	TRBV29-1	TRBJ2-6	many	CSVEDRQGSGANVLTF	TGCAGCGTTGAAGATCGTCAGGGATCTGGGGCCAACGTCCTGACTTTC